Listed below are T cell receptor beta chains from one sample, sequenced in a study of blood T cell repertoires in COVID-19. Measured with immunoSEQ multiplex PCR; TCRdb has only the in-frame clones, and not every one. Among about 100,000 clones, 75% to 90% were seen once, and the ten largest hold about 15%. The sequenced sample consisted of peripheral blood. These receptor sequences come from a man aged 50 or older with acute or convalescent COVID-19. CDR3s include the opening cysteine and the closing phenylalanine or tryptophan. Some rows mark clone size as missing; the rest say once, few, many or name a class of expanded clone.

TRBJ1-2 | NA | TRBV6-5 | CASSRDSNYGYTF
TRBJ2-3 | NA | TRBV7-9 | CASGSRERSTDTQYF
TRBJ2-7 | NA | TRBV6-2/TRBV6-3 | CASTPPSPYEQYF
TRBJ2-5 | NA | TRBV15 | CATRTGRDYF
TRBJ2-2 | few | TRBV7-7 | CASSSSGTRGGTGELFF
TRBJ2-1 | NA | TRBV19 | CASKSSGISYNEQFF
TRBJ2-1 | NA | TRBV5-4 | CASSLVSTGGVFF
TRBJ2-5 | NA | TRBV9 | CASSVVQGAYETQYF
TRBJ1-1 | NA | TRBV5-1 | CASSPDSRLNTEAFF
TRBJ2-2 | NA | TRBV11-2 | CASSLDRVGELFF
TRBJ2-1 | medium-sized | TRBV28 | CASSLRQSEQFF
TRBJ2-1 | NA | TRBV6-2/TRBV6-3 | CASTPARGGYNEQFF
TRBJ2-2 | NA | TRBV5-1 | CASRLPGLNTGELFF
TRBJ2-2 | NA | TRBV7-8 | CASSLRDPPTGELFF
TRBJ2-5 | NA | TRBV7-8 | CASSLRLAGVGETQYF
TRBJ2-2 | NA | TRBV5-1 | CASSLQTSNTGELFF
TRBJ1-5 | NA | TRBV2 | CASSASMSNQPQHF
TRBJ1-6 | NA | TRBV21-1 | CASSIGSPLHF
TRBJ2-1 | NA | TRBV18 | CASSPPVGGEQFF
TRBJ2-7 | NA | TRBV9 | CASSVEGAYEQYF
TRBJ1-2 | NA | TRBV2 | CASSEGRANYGYTF
TRBJ2-3 | NA | TRBV6-5 | CAIIVGGAYTQYF
TRBJ2-7 | NA | TRBV14 | CASQGSSRADEQYF
TRBJ1-2 | NA | TRBV7-9 | CASSATERYGYTF
TRBJ2-7 | NA | TRBV7-9 | CASSFGKGDYEQYF
TRBJ2-2 | NA | TRBV7-9 | CASSLVPGGTGELFF
TRBJ2-2 | NA | TRBV19 | CASSINAGGTGELFF
TRBJ2-7 | NA | TRBV10-3 | CAISQEGYEQYF
TRBJ2-3 | NA | TRBV3-1/TRBV3-2 | CASSQGSGTARDTQYF